Listed below are T cell receptor beta chains from one sample, sequenced in a study of blood T cell repertoires in COVID-19. Sequenced by immunoSEQ multiplex PCR; TCRdb stores in-frame clones only, minus some. The data show about 210,000 clones, with 92% seen just once and 1.2% held by the top ten. Sequenced sample: peripheral blood. These receptors were collected from a man aged 25-45 years with acute or convalescent COVID-19. CDR3s include the opening cysteine and the closing phenylalanine or tryptophan. Each record gives: D gene, J gene, V gene, clone size, CDR3 protein, CDR3 DNA. The D gene is left open where the match is weak. Where a row states a size, it is once, few, many or the class of an expanded clone; other rows omit it.

TRBD1	TRBJ2-7	TRBV9	-	CASSAQGQGKYEQYF	TGTGCCAGCAGCGCACAGGGACAGGGAAAATACGAGCAGTACTTC
TRBD1	TRBJ1-4	TRBV7-8	-	CASRQYRGTTNEKLFF	TGTGCCAGCAGACAATACAGGGGAACGACTAATGAAAAACTGTTTTTT
-	TRBJ1-2	TRBV18	-	CASSPDLTTTNGYTF	TGTGCCAGCTCACCAGATCTGACGACAACGAATGGCTACACCTTC
-	TRBJ1-5	TRBV5-6	-	CASSTAGGSDQPQHF	TGTGCCAGCAGCACCGCGGGGGGGAGCGATCAGCCCCAGCATTTT
-	TRBJ2-3	TRBV4-2	-	CASSLTGGGVADTQYF	TGTGCCAGCAGCCTTACCGGAGGGGGGGTGGCAGATACGCAGTATTTT
-	TRBJ2-2	TRBV7-3	-	CASSFGLTNTGELFF	TGTGCCAGCAGCTTTGGTCTAACGAACACCGGGGAGCTGTTTTTT
-	TRBJ2-7	TRBV18	-	CASRADSYEQYF	TGTGCCAGTAGAGCCGACTCCTACGAGCAGTACTTC
-	TRBJ1-1	TRBV19	-	CASSYTGLWGTEAFF	TGTGCCAGTAGTTACACAGGGCTATGGGGCACTGAAGCTTTCTTT
-	TRBJ1-4	TRBV5-1	-	CASSSGAFNEKLFF	TGCGCCAGCAGCTCAGGGGCTTTTAATGAAAAACTGTTTTTT
TRBD1	TRBJ2-2	TRBV24-1	-	CATSDPRQGRTGELFF	TGTGCCACCAGTGATCCACGACAGGGACGCACCGGGGAGCTGTTTTTT
-	TRBJ2-7	TRBV5-5	-	CASSLVGGRISYEQYF	TGTGCCAGCAGCTTGGTAGGCGGGCGCATCTCCTACGAGCAGTACTTC
-	TRBJ2-2	TRBV11-3	-	CASSVSGNTGELFF	TGTGCCAGCAGCGTTAGCGGAAACACCGGGGAGCTGTTTTTT
TRBD1	TRBJ2-6	TRBV27	once	CASREQGAGANVLTF	TGTGCCAGCAGAGAACAGGGGGCTGGGGCCAACGTCCTGACTTTC
-	TRBJ2-7	TRBV19	-	CASSHSGASYEQYF	TGTGCCAGTAGCCATAGCGGCGCCTCCTACGAGCAGTACTTC
TRBD2	TRBJ2-3	TRBV27	-	CASSVGGADTQYF	TGTGCCAGCAGTGTCGGGGGGGCAGATACGCAGTATTTT
TRBD2	TRBJ2-2	TRBV5-3	-	CARSPGLAGGSNTGELFF	TGTGCCAGAAGCCCCGGACTAGCGGGAGGATCGAACACCGGGGAGCTGTTTTTT
TRBD1	TRBJ2-2	TRBV24-1	-	CATSDSGQGASGELFF	TGTGCCACCAGTGACTCGGGACAGGGGGCCTCCGGGGAGCTGTTTTTT
-	TRBJ1-1	TRBV28	-	CASSPGSANGAFF	TGTGCCAGCAGTCCAGGGTCTGCCAATGGGGCTTTCTTT
TRBD1	TRBJ2-7	TRBV18	-	CASSPPSGTVYEQYF	TGTGCCAGCTCACCACCGTCTGGGACAGTCTACGAGCAGTACTTC
TRBD1	TRBJ1-3	TRBV6-5	-	CASSSGGFGGNTIYF	TGTGCCAGCAGTTCAGGGGGCTTCGGCGGAAACACCATATATTTT
-	TRBJ1-5	TRBV12-3/TRBV12-4	few	CASSAQGYQPQHF	TGTGCCAGCAGTGCGCAGGGGTATCAGCCCCAGCATTTT
TRBD2	TRBJ2-3	TRBV28	-	CASSLRGDTQYF	TGTGCCAGCAGTTTGCGGGGGGATACGCAGTATTTT
-	TRBJ2-1	TRBV11-3	-	CASSVTRMGEQFF	TGTGCCAGCAGCGTTACGAGGATGGGTGAGCAGTTCTTC
TRBD1	TRBJ1-5	TRBV5-1	-	CASSLDSPGQGVPIINQPQHF	TGCGCCAGCAGCTTGGACAGTCCGGGACAGGGGGTCCCTATAATAAATCAGCCCCAGCATTTT
-	TRBJ1-1	TRBV19	-	CASSPWREDTEAFF	TGTGCCAGTAGTCCCTGGCGGGAGGACACTGAAGCTTTCTTT
TRBD2	TRBJ2-1	TRBV7-3	-	CASSLRGGVREQFF	TGTGCCAGCAGCCTAAGGGGAGGGGTTCGCGAGCAGTTCTTC
-	TRBJ1-4	TRBV27	-	CASRNLQGLNEKLFF	TGTGCCAGCAGGAACCTTCAGGGACTTAATGAAAAACTGTTTTTT
-	TRBJ2-7	TRBV5-3	-	CARSLEPDSYEQYF	TGTGCCAGAAGCTTAGAGCCCGATTCCTACGAGCAGTACTTC
TRBD1	TRBJ2-7	TRBV28	-	CASSPLGTGMVEQYF	TGTGCCAGCAGTCCCTTAGGGACAGGGATGGTCGAGCAGTACTTC
TRBD2	TRBJ2-7	TRBV5-1	-	CASSSVGGAYEQYF	TGCGCCAGCAGCTCCGTGGGGGGGGCCTACGAGCAGTACTTC
TRBD2	TRBJ2-1	TRBV10-3	-	CATIKGTSGINEQFF	TGTGCCACCATTAAAGGGACTAGCGGGATCAATGAGCAGTTCTTC
TRBD2	TRBJ2-1	TRBV7-8	-	CASSLNRHSRTSSNEQFF	TGTGCCAGCAGCTTAAACCGGCACTCTAGGACTAGCAGCAATGAGCAGTTCTTC
TRBD1	TRBJ1-2	TRBV6-5	once	CASSHEGQGNYGYTF	TGTGCCAGCAGCCACGAGGGACAGGGTAACTATGGCTACACCTTC
-	TRBJ2-3	TRBV30	-	CAWSVRGDTQYF	TGTGCCTGGAGTGTACGAGGGGATACGCAGTATTTT
-	TRBJ1-2	TRBV19	-	CASTLRDKPYGYTF	TGTGCCAGTACCCTCAGGGACAAGCCCTATGGCTACACCTTC
-	TRBJ2-3	TRBV29-1	-	CSVVPGVLGDTQYF	TGCAGCGTTGTGCCGGGGGTATTAGGGGATACGCAGTATTTT
-	TRBJ1-2	TRBV28	-	CASSPQLRGYTF	TGTGCCAGCAGTCCGCAGTTACGAGGCTACACCTTC
TRBD1	TRBJ1-2	TRBV5-4	-	CASSLEAGTVPYGYTF	TGTGCCAGCAGCTTGGAGGCCGGGACAGTCCCCTATGGCTACACCTTC
-	TRBJ1-4	TRBV7-3	-	CASSRSVREKLFF	TGTGCCAGCAGTCGGAGCGTGAGGGAAAAACTGTTTTTT
-	TRBJ2-3	TRBV2	-	CASSLDQGASNTQYF	TGTGCCAGCAGCTTGGACCAAGGGGCGAGCAATACGCAGTATTTT
TRBD2	TRBJ2-2	TRBV11-3	-	CASSFQTSASQPGELFF	TGTGCCAGCAGCTTCCAAACTAGCGCCTCACAGCCCGGGGAGCTGTTTTTT
TRBD1	TRBJ2-5	TRBV6-5	-	CASSRGRRETQYF	TGTGCCAGCAGCAGGGGGCGTAGGGAGACCCAGTACTTC
-	TRBJ2-1	TRBV2	-	CASSLSVGSYNEQFF	TGTGCCAGCAGCCTTAGCGTCGGGTCCTACAATGAGCAGTTCTTC
TRBD1	TRBJ1-1	TRBV7-2	-	CASSKDRGRTEAFF	TGTGCCAGCAGCAAAGACAGGGGCCGCACTGAAGCTTTCTTT
TRBD1	TRBJ1-2	TRBV25-1	-	CATTQGAGGYTF	TGTGCCACAACACAGGGGGCGGGAGGCTACACCTTC
TRBD2	TRBJ2-4	TRBV7-9	-	CASSATSPKNIQYF	TGTGCCAGCAGCGCGACTAGCCCCAAAAACATTCAGTACTTC
TRBD1	TRBJ2-7	TRBV27	-	CASRFWDRGFYEQYF	TGTGCCAGCAGGTTCTGGGACAGGGGATTCTACGAGCAGTACTTC